A selection of T cell receptor beta chains follows, all from one sample in a study of blood T cell repertoires in COVID-19. Profiled with immunoSEQ multiplex PCR; TCRdb holds only in-frame clones, not every one. The data show about 44,000 clones, around nine tenths seen once. Sequencing was carried out using peripheral blood. The receptors derive from a woman aged 40 to 50 with acute or convalescent COVID-19. CDR3s include the opening cysteine and the closing phenylalanine or tryptophan. The D gene is left open where the match is weak. The listing skips clone size in some rows; elsewhere it reads once, few, many or a size class.

>TRBD1|TRBV5-1|14|TRBJ2-7|.
TGCGCCAGCAGCCCCGGGACAGTAACGTACGAGCAGTACTTC
CASSPGTVTYEQYF
>.|TRBV12-3/TRBV12-4|12|TRBJ2-1|.
TGTGCCAGCAGGCAGGGATACAATGAGCAGTTCTTC
CASRQGYNEQFF
>.|TRBV10-3|15|TRBJ1-1|.
TGTGCCATCAGTGAGTGGGGGGGGCGCGGGACTGAAGCTTTCTTT
CAISEWGGRGTEAFF
>TRBD2|TRBV29-1|14|TRBJ2-2|.
TGCAGCGTTGAAGACGGGAGGCACACCGGGGAGCTGTTTTTT
CSVEDGRHTGELFF
>.|TRBV27|14|TRBJ1-6|.
TGTGCCAGCAGTTTAGCAGGGGTTAATTCACCCCTCCACTTT
CASSLAGVNSPLHF
>.|TRBV7-2|18|TRBJ1-6|.
TGTGCCAGCTGCAGGGGCCAAGGCGCATCCTCCTATAATTCACCCCTCCACTTT
CASCRGQGASSYNSPLHF
>TRBD1|TRBV27|16|TRBJ2-3|.
TGTGCCAGCAGTACCCACAGGGGGCTGCGTACAGATACGCAGTATTTT
CASSTHRGLRTDTQYF
>.|TRBV7-9|18|TRBJ2-3|.
TGTGCCAGCAGCTTATCTCTAGGGGTGGGCACAGACCGGAACAACAAGTATTTT
CASSLSLGVGTDRNNKYF
>.|TRBV5-1|13|TRBJ1-2|.
TGCGCCAGCAGCTTGTCAGGCATTTATGGCTACACCTTC
CASSLSGIYGYTF
>.|TRBV19|15|TRBJ1-2|.
TGTGCCACCGTAGACAGTCCCACTACTCTTTATGGCTACACCTTC
CATVDSPTTLYGYTF
>.|TRBV9|15|TRBJ1-3|.
TGTGCCAGCAGCGTATCCCAAGAGACTCGAAACACCATATATTTT
CASSVSQETRNTIYF
>.|TRBV6-1|12|TRBJ1-4|.
TGTGCCAGCAGAAACTCGGGGGGGGGACTGTTTTTT
CASRNSGGGLFF
>.|TRBV7-3|14|TRBJ1-2|once
TGTGCCAGCAGCCGCTCGGCAGGGGACTATGGCTACACCTTC
CASSRSAGDYGYTF
>.|TRBV6-6|12|TRBJ2-1|few
TGTGCCAGCAGCCCCAGGGGAGATGAGCAGTTCTTC
CASSPRGDEQFF
>.|TRBV18|14|TRBJ1-4|.
TGTGCCAGCTCACCCCCCGACAGTTACGAAAAACTGTTTTTT
CASSPPDSYEKLFF
>TRBD1|TRBV5-6|14|TRBJ2-7|.
TGTGCCAGCAGCTTGTGGGACAGGGCCTACGAGCAGTACTTC
CASSLWDRAYEQYF
>.|TRBV12-3/TRBV12-4|13|TRBJ1-2|.
TGTGCCAGCAGTCTCGACAGGTTGGATGGCTACACCTTC
CASSLDRLDGYTF
>.|TRBV30|12|TRBJ1-1|once
TGTGCCTGGAGTCTCGCTCGGAGGGAAGCTTTCTTT
CAWSLARREAFF